This T cell receptor (beta chain) was captured by sequencing in a study of Ad26.COV2.S vaccination and SARS-CoV-2 variants. Some clones are missing from TCRdb's copy, which holds only in-frame ones; the method was immunoSEQ multiplex PCR. This sample carries more than 300,000 clones, roughly 80% of them seen once, and the ten largest clones take 2% to 2.5%. The germline V and J ends were trimmed by 2 bases and 5 bases, with 12 bases remaining between them. The germline V gene encodes CDR1 SEHNR and CDR2 FQNEAQ (reference sequence). This CDR3 has 14 amino acids. Treatment specified: some 20 received Ad26.COV2.S at low or high dose, single or two shots; about 5 received placebo; per-sample allocation not given. Vaccine and placebo recipients were sampled on day 63 after the first injection.

This sequence was found in a person aged 18-65 years who received the Ad26.COV2.S COVID-19 vaccine or a placebo. Sample: peripheral blood, taken in a trial of Ad26.COV2.S vaccine versus placebo. The chain carries TRBV7-9 and TRBJ2-5; a possible D gene is TRBD1 (5 bases). The CDR3 reads CASSLSRGFETQYF. CDR3 DNA sequence: TGTGCCAGCAGCTTATCAAGGGGATTTGAGACCCAGTACTTC.